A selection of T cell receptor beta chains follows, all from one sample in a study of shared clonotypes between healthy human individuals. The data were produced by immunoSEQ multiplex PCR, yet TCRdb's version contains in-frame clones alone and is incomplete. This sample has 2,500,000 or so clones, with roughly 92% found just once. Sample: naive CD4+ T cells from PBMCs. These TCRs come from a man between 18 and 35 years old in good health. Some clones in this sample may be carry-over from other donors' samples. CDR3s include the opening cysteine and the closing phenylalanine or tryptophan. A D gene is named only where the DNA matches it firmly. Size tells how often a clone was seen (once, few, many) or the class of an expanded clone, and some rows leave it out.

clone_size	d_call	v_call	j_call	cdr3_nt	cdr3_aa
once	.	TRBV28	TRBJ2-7	TGTGCCAGCAGCTCTTCAACAATAGACTTGAGCTCCTACGAGCAGTACTTC	CASSSSTIDLSSYEQYF
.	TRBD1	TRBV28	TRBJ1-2	TGTGCCACCACCCCCGCCGGACAGGGGTCGCGCTATGGCTACACCTTC	CATTPAGQGSRYGYTF
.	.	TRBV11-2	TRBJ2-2	TGTGCCAGCAGCCCAGGGGGGTTCGCGAACACCGGGGAGCTGTTTTTT	CASSPGGFANTGELFF
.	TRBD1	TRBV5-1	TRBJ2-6	TGCGCCAGCAGCGGACAGGGTGGTGGGGCCAACGTCCTGACTTTC	CASSGQGGGANVLTF
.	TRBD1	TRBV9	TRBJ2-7	TGTGCCAGCAGCGTAGGACAGGGGGCTTACGAGCAGTACTTC	CASSVGQGAYEQYF
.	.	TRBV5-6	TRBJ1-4	TGTGCCAGCAGCCAGCTTGATGGGACATCGAGCTGGGGTGAAAAACTGTTTTTT	CASSQLDGTSSWGEKLFF
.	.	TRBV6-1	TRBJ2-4	TGTGCCAGCAGTGAAGCTGGGGACACGAACATTCAGTACTTC	CASSEAGDTNIQYF
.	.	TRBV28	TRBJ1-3	TGTGCCAGCAGTCCCGGACAGAACTCTGGAAACACCATATATTTT	CASSPGQNSGNTIYF
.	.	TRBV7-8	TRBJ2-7	TGTGCCAGCAGCTTAGAGGCGGTTTACGAGCAGTACTTC	CASSLEAVYEQYF
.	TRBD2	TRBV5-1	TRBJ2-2	TGCGCCAGCAGAGGACTAGCGGACACCGGGGAGCTGTTTTTT	CASRGLADTGELFF
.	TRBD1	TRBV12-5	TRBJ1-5	TGTGCTAGTGCCAGAGGGGGGACAGGGAATCAGCATTTT	CASARGGTGNQHF
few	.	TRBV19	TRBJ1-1	TGTGCCAGTACCCCAAGGGGGGCTCATGAAGCTTTCTTT	CASTPRGAHEAFF
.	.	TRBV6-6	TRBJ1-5	TGTGCCAGCAGTTCCCCGGGGGCGCATCAGCCCCAGCATTTT	CASSSPGAHQPQHF
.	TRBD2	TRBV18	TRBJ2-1	TGTGCCAGCTCACCCGACGGCGGGAGGGGCAATGAGCAGTTCTTC	CASSPDGGRGNEQFF
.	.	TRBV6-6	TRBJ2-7	TGTGCCAGCAGACAAGCCGGGGGCCACGAGCAGTACTTC	CASRQAGGHEQYF
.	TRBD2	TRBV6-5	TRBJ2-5	TGTGCCAGCAGTTACTGGGGTAGCGGGAGAGAGACCCAGTACTTC	CASSYWGSGRETQYF
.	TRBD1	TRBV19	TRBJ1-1	TGTGCCAGTACAAAGACAGGGGTTCCGTTTACTGAAGCTTTCTTT	CASTKTGVPFTEAFF
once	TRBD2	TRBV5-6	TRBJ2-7	TGTGCCAGCAGTAGACTAGCGGGAGGGAGAGCCTACGAGCAGTACTTC	CASSRLAGGRAYEQYF
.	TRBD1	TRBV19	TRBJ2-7	TGTGCCAGTAGCGATCCCGGGACAGTAACCTACGAGCAGTACTTC	CASSDPGTVTYEQYF
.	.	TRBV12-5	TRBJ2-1	TGTGCTAGTGGTTTGGTACTGGGTGTGGGCGGCGAGCAGTTCTTC	CASGLVLGVGGEQFF
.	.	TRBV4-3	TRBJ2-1	TGCGCCAGCAGCCAAGCCCTCGGAGATGAGCAGTTCTTC	CASSQALGDEQFF
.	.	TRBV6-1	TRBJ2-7	TGTGCCAGCCTACATCGGTCGTCCTACGAGCAGTACTTC	CASLHRSSYEQYF
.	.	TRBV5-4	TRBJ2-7	TGTGCCAGCAGCCATCTAGCGCGAAATAACCTCGAGCAGTACTTC	CASSHLARNNLEQYF
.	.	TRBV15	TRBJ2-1	TGTGCCACCAGCAGAGATCCGGTATACAATGAGCAGTTCTTC	CATSRDPVYNEQFF
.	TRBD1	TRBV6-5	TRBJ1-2	TGTGCCAGCAACCCAGGGGGCCCCAACTATGGCTACACCTTC	CASNPGGPNYGYTF
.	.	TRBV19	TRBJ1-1	TGTGCCAGTAGACGGACACCTAACACTGAAGCTTTCTTT	CASRRTPNTEAFF
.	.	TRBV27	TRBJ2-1	TGTGCCAGCAGCAAACTGAGGACCCTCGATGAGCAGTTCTTC	CASSKLRTLDEQFF
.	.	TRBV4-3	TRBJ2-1	TGCGCCAGCAGCCAACGCTGGGTAGCCCCGACCCGCAATGAGCAGTTCTTC	CASSQRWVAPTRNEQFF
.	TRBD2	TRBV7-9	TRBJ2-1	TGTGCCAGCAGCGGAGGGACTAGCGGGAGTCGTAATGAGCAGTTCTTC	CASSGGTSGSRNEQFF
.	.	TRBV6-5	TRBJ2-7	TGTGCCAGCAGTTACTCGACCAAGAGCTCCTACGAGCAGTACTTC	CASSYSTKSSYEQYF
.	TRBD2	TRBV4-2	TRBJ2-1	TGTGCCAGCAGCCAAGATAACGGAGGGACTAGCGGAGCCAGCTTAAATGAGCAGTTCTTC	CASSQDNGGTSGASLNEQFF
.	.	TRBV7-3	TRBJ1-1	TGTGCCAGCAGCTTACTCGGGGAAAACACTGAAGCTTTCTTT	CASSLLGENTEAFF
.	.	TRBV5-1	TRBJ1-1	TGCGCCAGCAGCTTGGATACGGGTGAAGCTTTCTTT	CASSLDTGEAFF
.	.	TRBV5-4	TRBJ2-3	TGTGCCAGCAGCTATCGGGCAGATACGCAGTATTTT	CASSYRADTQYF
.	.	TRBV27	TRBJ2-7	TGTGCCAGCAGTTTGGCTAGTCGCTCCTACGAGCAGTACTTC	CASSLASRSYEQYF
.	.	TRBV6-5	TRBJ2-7	TGTGCCAGCAGTTACTCAGTCCTACGCGAGCAGTACTTC	CASSYSVLREQYF
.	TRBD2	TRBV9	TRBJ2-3	TGTGCCAGCAGCGTAGATGGGCGGGAGGGGACAGATACGCAGTATTTT	CASSVDGREGTDTQYF
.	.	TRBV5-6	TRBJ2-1	TGTGCCAGCAGTACCTACTTTGAGCAGTTCTTC	CASSTYFEQFF
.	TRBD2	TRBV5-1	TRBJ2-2	TGCGCCAGCAGCGTACAACTAGCGGCCAAACCCGGGGAGCTGTTTTTT	CASSVQLAAKPGELFF
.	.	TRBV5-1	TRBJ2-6	TGCGCCAGCAGCTTGGTCCCAAGGAGCTCTGGGGCCAACGTCCTGACTTTC	CASSLVPRSSGANVLTF
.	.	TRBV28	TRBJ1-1	TGTGCCAGCAGTTTGCGGGGGGGGGAGAACACTGAAGCTTTCTTT	CASSLRGGENTEAFF
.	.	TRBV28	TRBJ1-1	TGTGCCAGCAGCGAGTTGGCCGCCACTGAAGCTTTCTTT	CASSELAATEAFF
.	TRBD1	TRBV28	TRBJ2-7	TGTGCCAGCAGTCTCCGGACAGGGGTTTTCTACGAGCAGTACTTC	CASSLRTGVFYEQYF
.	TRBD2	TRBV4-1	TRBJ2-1	TGCGCCAGCAGCCAAGGGACTAGCACCTACAATGAGCAGTTCTTC	CASSQGTSTYNEQFF
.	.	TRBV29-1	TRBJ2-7	TGCAGCGTTGACGGCGGGGCCAGCTCCTACGAGCAGTACTTC	CSVDGGASSYEQYF
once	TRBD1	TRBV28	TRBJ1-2	TGTGCCAGCAGTTTACTCCGCGCCGGGTCAGGGGGCAAGGATGGCTACACCTTC	CASSLLRAGSGGKDGYTF
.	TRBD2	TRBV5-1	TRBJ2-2	TGCGCCAGCAGTGATAGCGGGGGGAACACCGGGGAGCTGTTTTTT	CASSDSGGNTGELFF
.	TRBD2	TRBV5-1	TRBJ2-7	TGCGCCAGCAGCTTGGGACTAGCGGGAGGCGCCTACGAGCAGTACTTC	CASSLGLAGGAYEQYF